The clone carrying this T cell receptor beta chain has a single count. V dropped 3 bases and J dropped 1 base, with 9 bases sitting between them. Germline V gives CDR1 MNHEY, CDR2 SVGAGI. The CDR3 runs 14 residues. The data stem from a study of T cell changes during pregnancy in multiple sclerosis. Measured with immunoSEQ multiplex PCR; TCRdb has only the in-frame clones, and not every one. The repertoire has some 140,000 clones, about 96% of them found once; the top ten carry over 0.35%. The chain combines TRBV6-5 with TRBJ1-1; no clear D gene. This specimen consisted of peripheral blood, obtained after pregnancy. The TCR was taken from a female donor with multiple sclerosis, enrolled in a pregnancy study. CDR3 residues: CASSYSAGNTEAFF. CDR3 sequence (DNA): TGTGCCAGCAGTTATTCGGCAGGGAACACTGAAGCTTTCTTT.